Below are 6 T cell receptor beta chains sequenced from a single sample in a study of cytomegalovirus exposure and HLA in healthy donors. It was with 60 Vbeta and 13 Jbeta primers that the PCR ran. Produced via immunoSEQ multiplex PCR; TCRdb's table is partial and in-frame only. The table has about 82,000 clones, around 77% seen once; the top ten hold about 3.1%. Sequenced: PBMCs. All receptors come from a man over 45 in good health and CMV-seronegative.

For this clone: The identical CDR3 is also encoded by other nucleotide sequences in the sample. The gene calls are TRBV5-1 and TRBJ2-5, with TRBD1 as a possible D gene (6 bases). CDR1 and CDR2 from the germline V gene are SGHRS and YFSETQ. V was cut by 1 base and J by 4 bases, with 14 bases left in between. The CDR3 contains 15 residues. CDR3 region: CASSLSPGVGETQYF. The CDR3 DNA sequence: TGCGCCAGCAGCTTGTCCCCAGGGGTGGGAGAGACCCAGTACTTC.

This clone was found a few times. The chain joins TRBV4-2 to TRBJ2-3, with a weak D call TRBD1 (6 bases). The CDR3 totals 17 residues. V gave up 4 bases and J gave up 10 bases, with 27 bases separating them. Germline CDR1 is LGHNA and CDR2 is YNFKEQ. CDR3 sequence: CASSPQYRGREGGAQYF. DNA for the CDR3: TGTGCCAGCAGCCCCCAATACCGAGGGCGCGAAGGGGGTGCGCAGTATTTT.

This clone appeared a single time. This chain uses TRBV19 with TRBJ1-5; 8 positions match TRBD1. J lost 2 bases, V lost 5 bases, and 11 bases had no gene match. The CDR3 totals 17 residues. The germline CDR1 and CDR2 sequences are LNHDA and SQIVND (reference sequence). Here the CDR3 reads CASSLFPTGDGNQPQHF. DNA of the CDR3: TGTGCCAGTAGTCTTTTCCCGACAGGGGACGGCAATCAGCCCCAGCATTTT.

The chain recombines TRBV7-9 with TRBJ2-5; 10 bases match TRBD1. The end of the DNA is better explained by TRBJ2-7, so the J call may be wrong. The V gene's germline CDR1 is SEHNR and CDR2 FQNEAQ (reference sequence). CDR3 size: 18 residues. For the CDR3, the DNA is TGTGCCAGCAGTCATAGGGGGGGACAGGGGTTGCTGTCCTACGAGCAGTACTTC. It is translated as CASSHRGGQGLLSYEQYF.

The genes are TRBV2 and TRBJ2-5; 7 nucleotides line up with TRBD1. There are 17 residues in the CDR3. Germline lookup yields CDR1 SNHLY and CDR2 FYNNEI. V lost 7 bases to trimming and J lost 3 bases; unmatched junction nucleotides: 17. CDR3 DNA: TGTGCCAGCATGCGGCATTCCACAGGGGAACCCAAAGAGACCCAGTACTTC. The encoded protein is CASMRHSTGEPKETQYF.

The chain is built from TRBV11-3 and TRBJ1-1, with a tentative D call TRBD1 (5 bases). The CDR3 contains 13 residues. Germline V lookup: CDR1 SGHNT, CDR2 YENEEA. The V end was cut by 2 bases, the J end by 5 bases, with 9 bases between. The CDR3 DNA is TGTGCCAGCAGCTTATCCAGGGCGACTGAAGCTTTCTTT. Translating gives CASSLSRATEAFF.